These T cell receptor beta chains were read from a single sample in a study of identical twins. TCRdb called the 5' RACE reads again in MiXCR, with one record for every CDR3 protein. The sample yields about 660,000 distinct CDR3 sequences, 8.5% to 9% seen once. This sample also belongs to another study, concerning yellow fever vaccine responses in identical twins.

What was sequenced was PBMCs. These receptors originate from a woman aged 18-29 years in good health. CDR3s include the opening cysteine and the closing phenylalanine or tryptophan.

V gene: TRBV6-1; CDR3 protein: CASSPTGLFNSYNEQFF
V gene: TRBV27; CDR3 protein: CASSQEGFYTDTQYF
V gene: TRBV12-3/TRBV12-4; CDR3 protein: CASSGPGGLAGELFF
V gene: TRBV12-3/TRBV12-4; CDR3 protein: CASRDGRGSYEQYF
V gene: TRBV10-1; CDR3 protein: CASSEAASGRGNEQFF
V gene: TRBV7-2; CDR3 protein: CASSPSQQETQYF
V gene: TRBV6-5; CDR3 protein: CASSWGGSQETQYF
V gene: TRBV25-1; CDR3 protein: CASKASGVEKLFF
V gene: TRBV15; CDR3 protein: CATSRVGQGPSKGAGSYNEQFF
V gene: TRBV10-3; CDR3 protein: CAISELGTADTGELFF
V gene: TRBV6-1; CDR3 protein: CASSRLVAETDTQYF
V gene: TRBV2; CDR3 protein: CASSRDRDEETQYF
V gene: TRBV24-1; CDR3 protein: CATSDNRDGYEQYF
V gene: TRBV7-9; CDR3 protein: CASSLLSGQGTDTQYF
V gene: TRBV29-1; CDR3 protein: CSVADVRYNEQFF
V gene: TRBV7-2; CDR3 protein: CASSLVASLNTGELFF
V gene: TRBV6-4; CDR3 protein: CASSDSEGVPYNEQFF
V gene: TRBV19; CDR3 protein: CASSALTSLEPYEQYF
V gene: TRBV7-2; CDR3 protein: CASSPVGTEAFF
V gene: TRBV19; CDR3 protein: CASSFRNGNQPQHF
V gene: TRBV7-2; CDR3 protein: CASSFSGTSGTDTQYF
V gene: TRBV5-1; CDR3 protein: CASSLVQGSNNEQFF
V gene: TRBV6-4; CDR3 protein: CASSDLSGEQFF
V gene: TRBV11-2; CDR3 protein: CASSLGYADMSSYNEQFF
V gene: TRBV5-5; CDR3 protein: CASSPYAGGRGNEQFF
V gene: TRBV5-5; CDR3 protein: CASIERVNTEAFF
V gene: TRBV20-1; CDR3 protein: CSASIGSTEAFF
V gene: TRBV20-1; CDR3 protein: CSARKSGGTSDTQYF
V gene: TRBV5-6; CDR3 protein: CASSPGLVVFTDTQYF
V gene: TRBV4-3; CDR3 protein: CASSQELYGRGGELFF
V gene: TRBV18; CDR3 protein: CASSPSARRGLAGTSPYNEQFF
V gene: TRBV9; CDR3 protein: CASSVVGGGIEKLFF
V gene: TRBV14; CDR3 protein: CASSQVTGGWQETQYF
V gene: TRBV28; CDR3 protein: CASSLYDNYEQYF
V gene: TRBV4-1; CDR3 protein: CASSQEGLAGSNEQFF
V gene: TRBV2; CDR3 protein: CASIGQSSSYEQYF
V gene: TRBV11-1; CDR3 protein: CASSLASGGGPAFNEQFF
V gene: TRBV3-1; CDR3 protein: CASSQMMNTEAFF
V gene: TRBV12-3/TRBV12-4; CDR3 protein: CASSFGTTEAFF
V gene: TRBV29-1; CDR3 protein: CSARAILKGQGEGTRVVQYF
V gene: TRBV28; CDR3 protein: CASETGGGDEQYF